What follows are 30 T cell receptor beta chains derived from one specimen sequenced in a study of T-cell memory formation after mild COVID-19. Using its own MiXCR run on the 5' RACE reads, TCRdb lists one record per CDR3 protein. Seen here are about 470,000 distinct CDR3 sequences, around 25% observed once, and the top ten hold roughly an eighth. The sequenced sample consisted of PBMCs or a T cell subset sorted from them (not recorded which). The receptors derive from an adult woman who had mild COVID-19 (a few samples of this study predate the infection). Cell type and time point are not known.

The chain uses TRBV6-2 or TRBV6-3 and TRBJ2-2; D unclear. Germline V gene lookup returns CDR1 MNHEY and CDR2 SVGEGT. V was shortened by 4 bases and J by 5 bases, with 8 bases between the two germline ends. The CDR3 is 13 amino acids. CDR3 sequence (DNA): TGTGCCAGCAGTTCGGGTCGGACCGGGGAGCTGTTTTTT. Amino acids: CASSSGRTGELFF.

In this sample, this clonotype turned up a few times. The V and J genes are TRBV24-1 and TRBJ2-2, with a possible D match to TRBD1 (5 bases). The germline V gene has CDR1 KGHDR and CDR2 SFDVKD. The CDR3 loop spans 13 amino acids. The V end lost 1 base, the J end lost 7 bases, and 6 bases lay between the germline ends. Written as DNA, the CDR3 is TGTGCCACCAGTGATTTAGGGGTCGGGGAGCTGTTTTTT. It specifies CATSDLGVGELFF.

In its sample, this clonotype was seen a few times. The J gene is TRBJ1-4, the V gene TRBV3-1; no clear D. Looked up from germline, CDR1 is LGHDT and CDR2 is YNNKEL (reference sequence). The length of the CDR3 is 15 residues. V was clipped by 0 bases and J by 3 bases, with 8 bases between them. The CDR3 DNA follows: TGTGCCAGCAGCCAAGAGGGGTCAGCTAATGAAAAACTGTTTTTT. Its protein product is CASSQEGSANEKLFF. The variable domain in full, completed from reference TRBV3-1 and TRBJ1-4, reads DTAVSQTPKYLVTQMGNDKSIKCEQNLGHDTMYWYKQDSKKFLKIMFSYNNKELIINETVPNRFSPKSPDKAHLNLHINSLELGDSAVYFCASSQEGSANEKLFFGSGTQLSVL.

This CDR3 is CASLLAGEAGELFF. DNA for the CDR3: TGTGCCAGTTTACTAGCGGGGGAAGCCGGGGAGCTGTTTTTT. The J gene is TRBJ2-2, the V gene TRBV19, with 11 bases fitting TRBD2. This CDR3 has 14 residues. The V gene's germline CDR1 is LNHDA and CDR2 SQIVND (reference sequence). V shed 8 bases and J 6 bases; nucleotides not matched to a gene: 5.

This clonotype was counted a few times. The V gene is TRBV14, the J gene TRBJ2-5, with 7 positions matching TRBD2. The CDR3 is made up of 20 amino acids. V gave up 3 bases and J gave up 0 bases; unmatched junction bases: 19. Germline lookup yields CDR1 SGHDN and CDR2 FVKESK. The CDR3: CASSHPRVASGPIYQETQYF. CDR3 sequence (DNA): TGTGCCAGCAGCCACCCCAGGGTAGCTAGCGGCCCTATTTACCAAGAGACCCAGTACTTC. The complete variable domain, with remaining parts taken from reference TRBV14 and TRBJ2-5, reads EAGVTQFPSHSVIEKGQTVTLRCDPISGHDNLYWYRRVMGKEIKFLLHFVKESKQDESGMPNNRFLAERTGGTYSTLKVQPAELEDSGVYFCASSHPRVASGPIYQETQYFGPGTRLLVL.

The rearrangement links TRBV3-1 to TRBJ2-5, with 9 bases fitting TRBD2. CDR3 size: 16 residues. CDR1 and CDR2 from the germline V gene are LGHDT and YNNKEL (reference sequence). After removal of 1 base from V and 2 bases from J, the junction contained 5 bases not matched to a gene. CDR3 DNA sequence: TGTGCCAGCAGCCAAGGCCTAGCGGGGCCACAAGAGACCCAGTACTTC. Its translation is CASSQGLAGPQETQYF.

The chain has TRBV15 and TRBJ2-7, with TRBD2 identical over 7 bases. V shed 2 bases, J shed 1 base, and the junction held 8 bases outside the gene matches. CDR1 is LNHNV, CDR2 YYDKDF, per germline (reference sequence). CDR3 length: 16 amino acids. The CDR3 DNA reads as TGTGCCACCAGCAGACCCGGACGGGAGGCGTCCTACGAGCAGTACTTC. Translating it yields CATSRPGREASYEQYF.

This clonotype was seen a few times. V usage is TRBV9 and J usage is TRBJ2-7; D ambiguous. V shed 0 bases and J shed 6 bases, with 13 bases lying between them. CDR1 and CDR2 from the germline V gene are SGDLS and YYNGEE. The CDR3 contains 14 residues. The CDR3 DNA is TGTGCCAGCAGCGTAGGTCAGAACTCGGGCGAGCAGTACTTC. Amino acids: CASSVGQNSGEQYF.

The CDR3 loop is CASSLVDRGTEAFF. In nucleotides, the CDR3 is TGCGCCAGCAGCTTGGTGGACAGGGGCACTGAAGCTTTCTTT. V usage is TRBV5-1 and J usage is TRBJ1-1, with 9 positions matching TRBD1. The CDR3 contains 14 residues. J gave up 4 bases and V 0 bases, and 1 base lay outside the gene matches. Germline CDR1 and CDR2: SGHRS and YFSETQ.

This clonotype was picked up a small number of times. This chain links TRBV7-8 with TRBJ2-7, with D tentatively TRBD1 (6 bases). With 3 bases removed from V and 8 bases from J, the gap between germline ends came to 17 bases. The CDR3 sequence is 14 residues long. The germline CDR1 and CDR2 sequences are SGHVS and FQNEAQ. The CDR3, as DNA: TGTGCCAGCAGCTTTAGACGGACAGCGCCCAAGCAGTACTTC. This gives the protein CASSFRRTAPKQYF.

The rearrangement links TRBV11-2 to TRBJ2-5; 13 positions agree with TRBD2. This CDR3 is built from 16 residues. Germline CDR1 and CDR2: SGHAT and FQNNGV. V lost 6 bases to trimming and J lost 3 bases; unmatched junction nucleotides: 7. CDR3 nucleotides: TGTGCCAGCAGTTCAACCGGGACTAGCGGGAAAGAGACCCAGTACTTC. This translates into CASSSTGTSGKETQYF.

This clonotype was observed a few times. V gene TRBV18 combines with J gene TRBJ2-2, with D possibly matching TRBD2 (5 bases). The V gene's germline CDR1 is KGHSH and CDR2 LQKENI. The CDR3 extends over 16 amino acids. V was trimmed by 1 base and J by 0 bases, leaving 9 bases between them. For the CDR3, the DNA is TGTGCCAGCTCACCACTGAGCGGTACGAACACCGGGGAGCTGTTTTTT. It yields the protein CASSPLSGTNTGELFF.

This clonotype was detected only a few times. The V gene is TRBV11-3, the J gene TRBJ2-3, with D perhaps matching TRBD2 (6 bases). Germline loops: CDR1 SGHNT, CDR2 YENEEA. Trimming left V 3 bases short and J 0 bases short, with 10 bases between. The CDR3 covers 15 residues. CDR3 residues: CASSFSGVSTDTQYF. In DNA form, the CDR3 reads TGTGCCAGCAGCTTCTCGGGAGTGAGCACAGATACGCAGTATTTT.

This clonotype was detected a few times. The CDR3 nucleotides read TGCGCCAGCAGCTTGAAAGGAAAAATCGGGTCTGGGGCCAACGTCCTGACTTTC. Translating it yields CASSLKGKIGSGANVLTF. The chain carries TRBV5-1 and TRBJ2-6, with unresolved D. The V and J ends lost 1 base and 1 base respectively, with 15 bases between them. The germline V gene has CDR1 SGHRS and CDR2 YFSETQ. CDR3 length: 18 amino acids.

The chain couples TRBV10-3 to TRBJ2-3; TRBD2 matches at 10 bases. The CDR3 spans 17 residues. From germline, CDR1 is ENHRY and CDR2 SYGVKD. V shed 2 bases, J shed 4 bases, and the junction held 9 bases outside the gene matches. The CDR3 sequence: CAISEHSGRASADTQYF. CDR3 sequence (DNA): TGTGCCATCAGTGAGCACAGCGGGAGGGCCTCGGCAGATACGCAGTATTTT.

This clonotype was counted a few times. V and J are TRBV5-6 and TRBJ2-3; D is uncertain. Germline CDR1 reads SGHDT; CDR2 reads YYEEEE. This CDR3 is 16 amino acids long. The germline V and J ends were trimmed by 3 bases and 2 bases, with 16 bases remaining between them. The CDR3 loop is CASSYPEHGSTDTQYF. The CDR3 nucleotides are TGTGCCAGCAGCTACCCCGAACATGGTTCCACAGATACGCAGTATTTT.

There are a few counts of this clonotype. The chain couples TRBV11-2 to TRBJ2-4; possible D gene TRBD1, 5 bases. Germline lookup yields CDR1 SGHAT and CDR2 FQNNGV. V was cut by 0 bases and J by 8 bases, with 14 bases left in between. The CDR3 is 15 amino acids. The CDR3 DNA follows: TGTGCCAGCAGCTTAGATCTGGCAGGGATGTACATTCAGTACTTC. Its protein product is CASSLDLAGMYIQYF. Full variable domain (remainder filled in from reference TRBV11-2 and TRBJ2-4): EAGVAQSPRYKIIEKRQSVAFWCNPISGHATLYWYQQILGQGPKLLIQFQNNGVVDDSQLPKDRFSAERLKGVDSTLKIQPAKLEDSAVYLCASSLDLAGMYIQYFGAGTRLSVL.

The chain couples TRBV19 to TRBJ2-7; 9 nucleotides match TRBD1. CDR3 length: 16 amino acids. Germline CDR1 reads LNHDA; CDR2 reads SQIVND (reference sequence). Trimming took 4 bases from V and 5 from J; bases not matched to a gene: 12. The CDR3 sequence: CASSSLSGTGGHEQYF. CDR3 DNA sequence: TGTGCCAGTAGTAGCCTCTCCGGTACAGGGGGCCACGAGCAGTACTTC.

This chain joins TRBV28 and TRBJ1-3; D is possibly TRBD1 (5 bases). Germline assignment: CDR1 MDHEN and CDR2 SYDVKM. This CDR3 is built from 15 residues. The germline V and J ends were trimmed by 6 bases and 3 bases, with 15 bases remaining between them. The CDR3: CASRYQGLHGNTIYF. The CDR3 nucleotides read TGTGCCAGCAGATACCAGGGACTACATGGAAACACCATATATTTT.

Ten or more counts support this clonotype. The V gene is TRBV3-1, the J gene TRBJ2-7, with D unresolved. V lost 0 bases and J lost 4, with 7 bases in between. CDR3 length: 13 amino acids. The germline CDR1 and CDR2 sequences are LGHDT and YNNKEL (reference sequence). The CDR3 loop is CASSQDVRYEQYF. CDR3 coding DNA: TGTGCCAGCAGCCAAGATGTCCGATACGAGCAGTACTTC.

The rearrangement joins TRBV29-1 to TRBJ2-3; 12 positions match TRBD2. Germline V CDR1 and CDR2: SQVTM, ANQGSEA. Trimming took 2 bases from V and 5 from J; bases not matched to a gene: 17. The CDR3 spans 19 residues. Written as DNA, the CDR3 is TGCAGCGTTGAACCCGGGCTAGCGGGAGGGCCGCGACCGGTAGATACGCAGTATTTT. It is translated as CSVEPGLAGGPRPVDTQYF.

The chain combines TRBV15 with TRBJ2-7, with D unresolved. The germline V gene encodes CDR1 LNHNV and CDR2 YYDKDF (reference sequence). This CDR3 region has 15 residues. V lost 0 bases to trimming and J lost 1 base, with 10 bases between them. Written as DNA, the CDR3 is TGTGCCACCAGCAGAGATCGGGTTACGTCCTACGAGCAGTACTTC. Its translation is CATSRDRVTSYEQYF.

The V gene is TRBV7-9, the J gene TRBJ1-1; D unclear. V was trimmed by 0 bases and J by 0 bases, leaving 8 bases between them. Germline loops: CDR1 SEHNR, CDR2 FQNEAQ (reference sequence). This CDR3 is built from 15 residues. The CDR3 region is CASSLAPQMNTEAFF. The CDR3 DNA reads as TGTGCCAGCAGCTTAGCGCCCCAGATGAACACTGAAGCTTTCTTT.

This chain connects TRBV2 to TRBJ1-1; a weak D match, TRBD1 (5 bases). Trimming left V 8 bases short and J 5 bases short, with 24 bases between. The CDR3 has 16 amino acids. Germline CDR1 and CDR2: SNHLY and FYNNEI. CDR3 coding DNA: TGTGCCAGCCAGAATCGGGGGGGAGCTTCAGGGACTGAAGCTTTCTTT. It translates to CASQNRGGASGTEAFF.

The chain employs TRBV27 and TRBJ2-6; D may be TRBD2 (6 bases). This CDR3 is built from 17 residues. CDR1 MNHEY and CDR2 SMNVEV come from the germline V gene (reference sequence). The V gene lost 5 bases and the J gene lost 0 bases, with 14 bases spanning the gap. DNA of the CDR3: TGTGCCAGCAGTGTGCGGGACCTACTCTCTGGGGCCAACGTCCTGACTTTC. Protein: CASSVRDLLSGANVLTF.

CDR3 in amino acids: CAISYRATDTQYF. CDR3 nucleotides: TGTGCCATCAGCTACAGGGCAACAGATACGCAGTATTTT. The V call is TRBV10-3, the J call TRBJ2-3; D might be TRBD1 (6 bases). The CDR3 extends over 13 amino acids. The V and J ends lost 6 bases and 3 bases respectively, with 10 bases between them. Germline assignment: CDR1 ENHRY and CDR2 SYGVKD.

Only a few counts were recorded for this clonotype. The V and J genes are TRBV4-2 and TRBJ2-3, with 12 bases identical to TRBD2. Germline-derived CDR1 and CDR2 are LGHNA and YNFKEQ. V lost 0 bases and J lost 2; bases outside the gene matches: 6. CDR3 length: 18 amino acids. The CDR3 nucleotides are TGTGCCAGCAGCCAAGATCAGACTAGCGGGGGACTCACAGATACGCAGTATTTT. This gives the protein CASSQDQTSGGLTDTQYF.

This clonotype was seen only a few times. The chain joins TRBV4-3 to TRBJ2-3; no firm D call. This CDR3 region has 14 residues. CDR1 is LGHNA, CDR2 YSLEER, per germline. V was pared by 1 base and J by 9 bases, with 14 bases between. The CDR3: CASSQVAAPDTQYF. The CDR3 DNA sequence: TGCGCCAGCAGCCAAGTAGCAGCGCCGGACACGCAGTATTTT.

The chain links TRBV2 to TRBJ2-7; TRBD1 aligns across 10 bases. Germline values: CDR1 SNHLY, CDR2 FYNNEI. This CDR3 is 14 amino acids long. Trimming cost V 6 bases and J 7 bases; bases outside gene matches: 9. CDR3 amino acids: CASRMTGGAGEQYF. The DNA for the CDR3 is TGTGCCAGCAGAATGACAGGGGGCGCGGGGGAGCAGTACTTC.

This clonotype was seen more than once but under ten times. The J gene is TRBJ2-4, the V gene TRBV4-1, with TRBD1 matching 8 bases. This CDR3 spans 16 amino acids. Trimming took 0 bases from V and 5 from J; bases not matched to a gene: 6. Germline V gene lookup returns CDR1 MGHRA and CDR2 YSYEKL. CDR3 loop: CASSQDRGRGENIQYF. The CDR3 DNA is TGCGCCAGCAGCCAAGACAGGGGGCGCGGAGAAAACATTCAGTACTTC.